This TCR beta chain is drawn from a study of shared clonotypes between healthy human individuals. Study results and caveats: Several donors had around 5.5% of their naive CD4 clonotypes in common.

In the CD4+ fraction, cells were divided into CD45RA+ naive and CD45RA-negative memory subsets. In regard to this clone: Its target is not known.

V was shortened by 6 bases and J by 4 bases, with 9 bases between the two germline ends. The CDR3 sequence is 13 residues long. Germline V gene sequence: CDR1 MDHEN, CDR2 SYDVKM. As originally analysed: ImmunoSEQ junction-only sequences lacked quality scores, so their filtering differed. Measured with immunoSEQ multiplex PCR; TCRdb has only the in-frame clones, and not every one. For V, J and clone size, that table is used; D and trimming come from the DNA. The repertoire includes a few hundred thousand clones, 95% to 98% of them detected once, and roughly 0.05% sits in the top ten. The sequenced sample was naive CD4+ T cells sorted from blood. Subset denoted: CD45RA+ positively selected. The TCR comes from a woman between 25 and 40 years old in good health. The rearrangement uses TRBV28 and TRBJ1-4; D might be TRBD1 (5 bases). The CDR3 spells CASRGRVNEKLFF. The CDR3 bases are TGTGCCAGCAGAGGCAGGGTTAATGAAAAACTGTTTTTT.